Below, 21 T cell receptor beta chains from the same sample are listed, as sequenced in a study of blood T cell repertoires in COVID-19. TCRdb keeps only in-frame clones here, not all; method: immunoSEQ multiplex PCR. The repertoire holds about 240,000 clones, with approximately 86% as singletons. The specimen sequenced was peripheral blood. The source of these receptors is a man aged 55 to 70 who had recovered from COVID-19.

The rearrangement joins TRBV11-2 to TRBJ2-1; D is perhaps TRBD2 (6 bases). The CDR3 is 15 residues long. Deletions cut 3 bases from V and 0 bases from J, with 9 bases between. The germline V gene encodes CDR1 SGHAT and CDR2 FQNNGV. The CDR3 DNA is TGTGCCAGCAGCTTCCGGGGGTCCTCCTACAATGAGCAGTTCTTC. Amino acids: CASSFRGSSYNEQFF.

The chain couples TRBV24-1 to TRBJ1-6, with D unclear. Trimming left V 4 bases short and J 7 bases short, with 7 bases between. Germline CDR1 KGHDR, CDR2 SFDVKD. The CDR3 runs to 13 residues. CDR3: CATSERANSPLHF. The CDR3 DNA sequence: TGTGCCACCAGTGAGCGGGCCAATTCACCCCTCCACTTT.

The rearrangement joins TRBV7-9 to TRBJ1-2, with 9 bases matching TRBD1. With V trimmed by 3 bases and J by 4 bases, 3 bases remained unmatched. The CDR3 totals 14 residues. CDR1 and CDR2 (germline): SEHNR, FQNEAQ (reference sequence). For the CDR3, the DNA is TGTGCCAGCAGCTTCCGGGACAGGGTCTATGGCTACACCTTC. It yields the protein CASSFRDRVYGYTF.

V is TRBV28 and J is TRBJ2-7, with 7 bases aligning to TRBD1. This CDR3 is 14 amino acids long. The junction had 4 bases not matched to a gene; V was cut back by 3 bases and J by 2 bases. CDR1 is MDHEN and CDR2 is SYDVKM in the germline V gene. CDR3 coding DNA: TGTGCCAGCAGTTTGCTGCAGGGGGCCTACGAGCAGTACGTC. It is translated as CASSLLQGAYEQYV.

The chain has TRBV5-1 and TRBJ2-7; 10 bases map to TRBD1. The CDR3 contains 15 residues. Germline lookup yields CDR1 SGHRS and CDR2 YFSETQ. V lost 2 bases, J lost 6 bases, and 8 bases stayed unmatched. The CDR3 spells CASSLTGQGFGEQYF. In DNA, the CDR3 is TGCGCCAGCAGCTTAACGGGACAGGGGTTCGGCGAGCAGTACTTC.

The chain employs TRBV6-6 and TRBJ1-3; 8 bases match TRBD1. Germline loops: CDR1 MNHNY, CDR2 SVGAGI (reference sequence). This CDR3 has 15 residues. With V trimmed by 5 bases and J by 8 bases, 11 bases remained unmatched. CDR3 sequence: CASSTGGEWPYTIYF. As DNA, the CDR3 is TGTGCCAGCAGTACAGGGGGGGAGTGGCCATACACCATATATTTT.

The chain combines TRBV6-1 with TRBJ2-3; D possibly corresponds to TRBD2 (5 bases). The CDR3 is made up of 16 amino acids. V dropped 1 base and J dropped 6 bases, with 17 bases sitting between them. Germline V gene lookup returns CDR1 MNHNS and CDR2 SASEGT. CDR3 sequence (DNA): TGTGCCAGCAGTGAAGATCTAGCTCCAAAGAGGGATACGCAGTATTTT. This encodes CASSEDLAPKRDTQYF.

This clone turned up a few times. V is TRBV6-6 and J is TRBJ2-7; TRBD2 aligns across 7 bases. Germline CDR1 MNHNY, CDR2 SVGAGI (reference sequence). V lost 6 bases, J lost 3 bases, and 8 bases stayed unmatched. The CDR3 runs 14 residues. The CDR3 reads CASRRTRIDYEQYV. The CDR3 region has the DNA TGTGCCAGCAGGCGGACTAGAATTGACTACGAGCAGTACGTC.

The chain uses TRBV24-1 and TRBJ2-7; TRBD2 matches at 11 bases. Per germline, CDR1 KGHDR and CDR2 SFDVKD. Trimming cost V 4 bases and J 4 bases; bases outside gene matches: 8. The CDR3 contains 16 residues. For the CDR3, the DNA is TGTGCCACCAGTGACACGCCCGGGACTAGCGGTTACGAGCAGTACTTC. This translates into CATSDTPGTSGYEQYF.

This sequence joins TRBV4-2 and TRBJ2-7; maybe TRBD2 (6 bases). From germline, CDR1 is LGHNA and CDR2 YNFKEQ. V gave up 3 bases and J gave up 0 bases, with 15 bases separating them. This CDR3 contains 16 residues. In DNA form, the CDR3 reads TGTGCCAGCAGCCACGCCCTTAGCGGCATCTCCTACGAGCAGTACTTC. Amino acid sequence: CASSHALSGISYEQYF.

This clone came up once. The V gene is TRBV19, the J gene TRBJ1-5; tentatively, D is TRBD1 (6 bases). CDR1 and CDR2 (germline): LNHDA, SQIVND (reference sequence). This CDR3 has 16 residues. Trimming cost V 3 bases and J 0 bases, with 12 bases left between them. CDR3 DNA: TGTGCCAGTAGTATTACCGGACAGTTTAGCAATCAGCCCCAGCATTTT. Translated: CASSITGQFSNQPQHF.

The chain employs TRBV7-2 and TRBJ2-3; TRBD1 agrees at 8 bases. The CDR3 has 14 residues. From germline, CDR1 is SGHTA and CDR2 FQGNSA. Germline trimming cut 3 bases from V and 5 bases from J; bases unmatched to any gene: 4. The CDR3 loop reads CASSFRGREDTQYF. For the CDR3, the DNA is TGTGCCAGCAGCTTCAGGGGGCGGGAAGATACGCAGTATTTT.

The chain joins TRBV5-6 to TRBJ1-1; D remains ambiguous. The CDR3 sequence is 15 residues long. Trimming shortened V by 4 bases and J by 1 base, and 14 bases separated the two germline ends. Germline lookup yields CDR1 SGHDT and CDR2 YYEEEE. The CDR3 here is CASSPGLVTNTEAFF. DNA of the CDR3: TGTGCCAGCAGCCCAGGCCTGGTAACGAACACTGAAGCTTTCTTT.

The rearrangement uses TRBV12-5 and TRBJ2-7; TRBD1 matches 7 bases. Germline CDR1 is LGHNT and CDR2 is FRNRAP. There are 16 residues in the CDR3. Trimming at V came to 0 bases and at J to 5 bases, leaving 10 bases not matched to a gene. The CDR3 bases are TGTGCTAGTGGTTTGGTCGTACGAGGCAGGGGGAACGAGCAGTACTTC. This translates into CASGLVVRGRGNEQYF.

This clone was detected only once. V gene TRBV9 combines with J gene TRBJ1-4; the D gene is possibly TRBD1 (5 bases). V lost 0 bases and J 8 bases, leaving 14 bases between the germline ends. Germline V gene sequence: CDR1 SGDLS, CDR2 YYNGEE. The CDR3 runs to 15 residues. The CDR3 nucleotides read TGTGCCAGCAGCGTAGGTCGGGGGGAATGGGAAAAACTGTTTTTT. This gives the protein CASSVGRGEWEKLFF.

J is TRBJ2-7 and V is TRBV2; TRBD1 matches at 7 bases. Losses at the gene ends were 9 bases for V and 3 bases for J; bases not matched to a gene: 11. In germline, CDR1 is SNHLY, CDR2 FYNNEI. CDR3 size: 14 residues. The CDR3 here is CASQPGTEDYEQYV. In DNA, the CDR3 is TGTGCCAGTCAGCCCGGGACAGAAGACTACGAGCAGTACGTC.

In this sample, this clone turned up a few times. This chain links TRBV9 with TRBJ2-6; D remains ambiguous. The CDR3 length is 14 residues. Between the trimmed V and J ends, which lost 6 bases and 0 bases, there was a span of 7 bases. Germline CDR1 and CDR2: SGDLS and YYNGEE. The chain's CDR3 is CASTPGSGANVLTF. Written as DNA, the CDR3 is TGTGCCAGCACCCCCGGCTCTGGGGCCAACGTCCTGACTTTC.

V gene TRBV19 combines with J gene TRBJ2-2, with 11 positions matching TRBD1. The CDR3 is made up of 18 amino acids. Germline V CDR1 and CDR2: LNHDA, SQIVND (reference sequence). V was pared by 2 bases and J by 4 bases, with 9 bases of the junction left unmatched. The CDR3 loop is CASSIQDRGLSFTGELFF. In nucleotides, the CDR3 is TGTGCCAGTAGTATACAGGACAGGGGGCTATCGTTCACCGGGGAGCTGTTTTTT.

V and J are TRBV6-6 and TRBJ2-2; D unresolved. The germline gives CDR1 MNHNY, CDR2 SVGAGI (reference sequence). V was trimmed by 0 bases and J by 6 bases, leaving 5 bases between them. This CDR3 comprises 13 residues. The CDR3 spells CASSYSSAGELFF. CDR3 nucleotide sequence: TGTGCCAGCAGTTACTCGAGTGCCGGGGAGCTGTTTTTT.

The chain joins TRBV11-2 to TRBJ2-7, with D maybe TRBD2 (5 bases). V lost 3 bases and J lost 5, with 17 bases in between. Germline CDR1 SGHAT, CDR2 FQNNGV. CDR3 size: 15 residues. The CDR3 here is CASSFGVPAVDEQYV. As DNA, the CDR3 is TGTGCCAGCAGCTTCGGGGTCCCTGCGGTCGACGAGCAGTACGTC.

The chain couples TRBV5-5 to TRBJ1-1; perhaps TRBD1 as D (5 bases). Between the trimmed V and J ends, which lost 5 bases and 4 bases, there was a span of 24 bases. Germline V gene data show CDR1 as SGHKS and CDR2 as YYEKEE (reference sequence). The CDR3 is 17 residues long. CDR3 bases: TGTGCCAGCAGTCCAACCTCGTGGGGGGGGGTGGTCACTGAAGCTTTCTTT. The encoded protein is CASSPTSWGGVVTEAFF.